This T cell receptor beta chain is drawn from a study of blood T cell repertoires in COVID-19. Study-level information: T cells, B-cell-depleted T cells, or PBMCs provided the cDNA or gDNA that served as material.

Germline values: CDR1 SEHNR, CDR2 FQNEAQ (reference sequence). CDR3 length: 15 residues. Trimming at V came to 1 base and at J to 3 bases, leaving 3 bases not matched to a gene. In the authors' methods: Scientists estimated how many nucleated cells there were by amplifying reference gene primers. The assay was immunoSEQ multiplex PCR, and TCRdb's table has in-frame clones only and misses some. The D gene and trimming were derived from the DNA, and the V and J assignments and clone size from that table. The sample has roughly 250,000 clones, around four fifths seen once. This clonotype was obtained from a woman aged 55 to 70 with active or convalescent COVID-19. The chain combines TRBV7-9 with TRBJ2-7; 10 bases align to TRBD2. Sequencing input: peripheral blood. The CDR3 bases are TGTGCCAGCAGCTTAGGGACTAGCGGAATCTACGAGCAGTACTTC. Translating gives CASSLGTSGIYEQYF.